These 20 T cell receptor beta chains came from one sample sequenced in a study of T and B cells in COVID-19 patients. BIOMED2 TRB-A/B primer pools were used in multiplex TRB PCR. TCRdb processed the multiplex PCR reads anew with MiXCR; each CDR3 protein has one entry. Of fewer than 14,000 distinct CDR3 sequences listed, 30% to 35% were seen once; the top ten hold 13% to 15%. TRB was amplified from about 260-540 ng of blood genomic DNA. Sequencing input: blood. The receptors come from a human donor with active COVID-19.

The CDR3 region has the DNA TGTGCCAGCAGCCTCGGGGTGGCCAAAAACATTCAGTACTTC. Its translation is CASSLGVAKNIQYF. The rearrangement joins TRBV7-2 to TRBJ2-4, with D tentatively TRBD2 (5 bases). This CDR3 has 14 amino acids. V dropped 5 bases and J dropped 1 base, with 9 bases sitting between them. Germline V CDR1 and CDR2: SGHTA, FQGNSA.

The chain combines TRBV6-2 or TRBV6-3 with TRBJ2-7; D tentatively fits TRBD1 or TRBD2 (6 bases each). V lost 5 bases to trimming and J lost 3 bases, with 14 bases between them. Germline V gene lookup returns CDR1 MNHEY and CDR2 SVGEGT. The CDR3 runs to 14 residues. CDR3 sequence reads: CASSHQGGFYEQYF. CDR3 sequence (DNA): TGTGCCAGCAGTCACCAAGGGGGGTTCTACGAGCAGTACTTC.

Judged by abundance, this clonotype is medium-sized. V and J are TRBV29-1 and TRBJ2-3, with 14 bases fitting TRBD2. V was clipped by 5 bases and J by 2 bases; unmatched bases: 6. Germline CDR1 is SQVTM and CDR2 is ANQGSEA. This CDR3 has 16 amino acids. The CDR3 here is CSVQGGLAGATDTQYF. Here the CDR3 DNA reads TGCAGCGTTCAAGGGGGACTAGCGGGGGCCACAGATACGCAGTATTTT.

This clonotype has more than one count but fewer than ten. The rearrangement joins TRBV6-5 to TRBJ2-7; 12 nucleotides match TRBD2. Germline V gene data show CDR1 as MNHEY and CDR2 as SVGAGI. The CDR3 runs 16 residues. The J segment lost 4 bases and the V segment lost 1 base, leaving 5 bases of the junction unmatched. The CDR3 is CASSYWASGGAYEQYF. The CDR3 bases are TGTGCCAGCAGTTACTGGGCTAGCGGGGGGGCTTACGAGCAGTACTTC.

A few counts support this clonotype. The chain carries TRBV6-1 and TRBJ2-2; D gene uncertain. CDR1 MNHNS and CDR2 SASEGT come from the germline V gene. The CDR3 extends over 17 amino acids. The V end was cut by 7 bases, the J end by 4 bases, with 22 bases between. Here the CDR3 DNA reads TGTGCCAGCAAGGGCTTCAGAGGATTTTCAACCACCGGGGAGCTGTTTTTT. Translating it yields CASKGFRGFSTTGELFF.

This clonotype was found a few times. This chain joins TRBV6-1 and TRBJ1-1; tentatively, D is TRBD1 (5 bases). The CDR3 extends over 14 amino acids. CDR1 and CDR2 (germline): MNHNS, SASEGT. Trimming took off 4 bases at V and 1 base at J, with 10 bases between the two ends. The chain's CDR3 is CASSVVQGNTEAFF. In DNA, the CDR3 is TGTGCCAGCAGTGTAGTTCAGGGGAACACTGAAGCTTTCTTT.

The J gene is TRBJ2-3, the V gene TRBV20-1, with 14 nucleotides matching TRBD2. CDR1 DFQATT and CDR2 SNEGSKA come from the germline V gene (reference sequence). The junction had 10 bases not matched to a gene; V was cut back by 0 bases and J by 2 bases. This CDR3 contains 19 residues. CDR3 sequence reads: CSARDQGLAGGRITDTQYF. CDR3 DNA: TGCAGTGCTAGAGACCAAGGACTAGCGGGGGGCCGCATCACAGATACGCAGTATTTT.

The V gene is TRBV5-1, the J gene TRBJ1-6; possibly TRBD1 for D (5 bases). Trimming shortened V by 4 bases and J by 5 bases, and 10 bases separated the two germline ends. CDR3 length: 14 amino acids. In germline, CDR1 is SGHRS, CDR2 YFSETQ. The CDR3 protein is CASSRDGNNSPLHF. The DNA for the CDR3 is TGCGCCAGCAGCCGGGACGGTAATAATTCACCCCTCCACTTT.

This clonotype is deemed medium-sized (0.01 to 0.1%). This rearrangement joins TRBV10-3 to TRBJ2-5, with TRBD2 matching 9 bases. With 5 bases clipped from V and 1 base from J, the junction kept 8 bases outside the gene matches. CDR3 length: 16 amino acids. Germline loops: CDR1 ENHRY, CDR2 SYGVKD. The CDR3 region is CAISKTSGGLQETQYF. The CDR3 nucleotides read TGTGCCATCAGTAAGACTAGCGGAGGGCTCCAAGAGACCCAGTACTTC.

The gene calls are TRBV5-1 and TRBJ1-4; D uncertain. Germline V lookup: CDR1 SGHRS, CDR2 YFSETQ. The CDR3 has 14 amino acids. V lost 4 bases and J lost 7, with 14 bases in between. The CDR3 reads CASSPGLWGEKLFF. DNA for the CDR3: TGCGCCAGCAGCCCCGGGCTATGGGGTGAAAAACTGTTTTTT. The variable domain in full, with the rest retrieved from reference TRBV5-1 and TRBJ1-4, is KAGVTQTPRYLIKTRGQQVTLSCSPISGHRSVSWYQQTPGQGLQFLFEYFSETQRNKGNFPGRFSGRQFSNSRSEMNVSTLELGDSALYLCASSPGLWGEKLFFGSGTQLSVL.

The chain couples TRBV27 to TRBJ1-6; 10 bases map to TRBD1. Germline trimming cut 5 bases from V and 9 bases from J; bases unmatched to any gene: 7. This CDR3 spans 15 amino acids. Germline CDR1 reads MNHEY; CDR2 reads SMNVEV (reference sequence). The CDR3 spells CASSIPGTGASPLHF. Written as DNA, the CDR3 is TGTGCCAGCAGTATCCCCGGGACAGGGGCTTCACCCCTCCACTTT.

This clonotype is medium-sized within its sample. Written as DNA, the CDR3 is TGTGCCAGCAAAAGGGGCACCGGGGAGCTGTTTTTT. This encodes CASKRGTGELFF. This sequence joins TRBV5-4 and TRBJ2-2; possibly TRBD1 for D (5 bases). The CDR3 is 12 amino acids. Trimming took off 6 bases at V and 4 bases at J, with 7 bases between the two ends. Germline V gene sequence: CDR1 SGHNT, CDR2 YYREEE (reference sequence).

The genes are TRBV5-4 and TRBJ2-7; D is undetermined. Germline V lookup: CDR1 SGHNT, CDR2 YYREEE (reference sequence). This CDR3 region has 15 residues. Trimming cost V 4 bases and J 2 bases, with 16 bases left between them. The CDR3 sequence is CASSDLSGRTYEQYF. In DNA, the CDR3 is TGTGCCAGCAGCGACCTGAGTGGCAGAACCTACGAGCAGTACTTC.

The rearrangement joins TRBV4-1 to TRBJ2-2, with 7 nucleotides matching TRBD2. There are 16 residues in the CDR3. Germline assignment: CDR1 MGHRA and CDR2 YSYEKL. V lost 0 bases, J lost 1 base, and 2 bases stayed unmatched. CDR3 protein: CASSQEGGRNTGELFF. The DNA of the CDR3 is TGCGCCAGCAGCCAAGAGGGGGGGAGGAACACCGGGGAGCTGTTTTTT.

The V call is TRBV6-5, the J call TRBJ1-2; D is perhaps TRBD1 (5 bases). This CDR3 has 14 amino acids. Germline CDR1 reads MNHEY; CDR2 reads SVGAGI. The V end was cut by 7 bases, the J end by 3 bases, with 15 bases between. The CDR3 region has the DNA TGTGCCAGCAAGGGGCGAGGCGTCGACTATGGCTACACCTTC. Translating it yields CASKGRGVDYGYTF.

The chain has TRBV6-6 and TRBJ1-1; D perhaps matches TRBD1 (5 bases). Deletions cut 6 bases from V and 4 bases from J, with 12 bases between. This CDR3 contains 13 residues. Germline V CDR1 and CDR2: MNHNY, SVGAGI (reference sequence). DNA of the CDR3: TGTGCCAGCAGCCAACAGGAATCCACTGAAGCTTTCTTT. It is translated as CASSQQESTEAFF.

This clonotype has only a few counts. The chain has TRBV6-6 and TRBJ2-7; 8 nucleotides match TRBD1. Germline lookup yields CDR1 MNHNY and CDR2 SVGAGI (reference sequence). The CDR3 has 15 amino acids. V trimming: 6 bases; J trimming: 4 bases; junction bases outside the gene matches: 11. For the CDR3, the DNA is TGTGCCAGCAGCTCCCATGGACAGGGTGCATACGAGCAGTACTTC. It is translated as CASSSHGQGAYEQYF.

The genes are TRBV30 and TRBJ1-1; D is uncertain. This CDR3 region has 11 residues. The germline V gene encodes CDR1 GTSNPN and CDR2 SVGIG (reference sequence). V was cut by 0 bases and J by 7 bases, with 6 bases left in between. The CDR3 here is CAWSVYREAFF. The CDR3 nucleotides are TGTGCCTGGAGTGTATACCGTGAAGCTTTCTTT.

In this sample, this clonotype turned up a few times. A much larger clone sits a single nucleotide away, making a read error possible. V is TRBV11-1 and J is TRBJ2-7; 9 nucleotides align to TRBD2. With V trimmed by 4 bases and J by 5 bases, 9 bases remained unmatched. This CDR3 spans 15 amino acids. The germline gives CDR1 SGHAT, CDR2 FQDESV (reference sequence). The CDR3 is CASSSLGGGANEQYF. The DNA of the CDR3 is TGTGCCAGCAGCTCCCTTGGCGGGGGGGCGAACGAGCAGTACTTC.

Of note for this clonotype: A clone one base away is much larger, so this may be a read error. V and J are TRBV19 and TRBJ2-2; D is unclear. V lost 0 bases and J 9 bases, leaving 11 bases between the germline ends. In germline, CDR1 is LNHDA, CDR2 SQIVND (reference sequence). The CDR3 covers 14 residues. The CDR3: CASSIDLVGRELFF. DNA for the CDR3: TGTGCCAGTAGTATAGATCTGGTGGGCCGGGAGCTGTTTTTT.